Following are 10 T cell receptor beta chains from one sample sequenced in a study of T cells in localized non-small cell lung cancer. The repertoire was sequenced with immunoSEQ multiplex PCR; TCRdb's copy has only in-frame clones and lacks some. The data show 30,000 to 40,000 clones, about 80% seen once. This specimen was peripheral blood, taken before any cancer treatment. The source of these receptors is a male donor aged 60 or older with stage II squamous cell lung carcinoma.

CDR3 nucleotides: TGTGCCAGCAGTCCCGAGGGGCTCTCTAACTATGGCTACACCTTC. It specifies CASSPEGLSNYGYTF. The rearrangement links TRBV6-4 to TRBJ1-2, with a tentative D call TRBD1 (5 bases). This CDR3 has 15 amino acids. Trimming removed 5 bases from V and 0 bases from J, with 13 bases in between. Germline CDR1 is MRHNA and CDR2 is SNTAGT.

This clone has only a few counts. The chain recombines TRBV9 with TRBJ1-3; D not resolved. Germline V gene data show CDR1 as SGDLS and CDR2 as YYNGEE. The CDR3 spans 13 residues. V lost 0 bases and J 1 base, leaving 2 bases between the germline ends. The CDR3 DNA reads TGTGCCAGCAGCGTAGGTTCTGGAAACACCATATATTTT. It codes for CASSVGSGNTIYF. The variable domain in full, with the rest retrieved from reference TRBV9 and TRBJ1-3, is DSGVTQTPKHLITATGQRVTLRCSPRSGDLSVYWYQQSLDQGLQFLIQYYNGEERAKGNILERFSAQQFPDLHSELNLSSLELGDSALYFCASSVGSGNTIYFGEGSWLTVV.

The chain uses TRBV10-2 and TRBJ1-2, with TRBD1 as a possible D gene (6 bases). Trimming left V 4 bases short and J 0 bases short, with 9 bases between. CDR1 and CDR2 from the germline V gene are WSHSY and SAAADI. The CDR3 length is 14 residues. The CDR3 spells CASSGDISNYGYTF. The CDR3 DNA sequence: TGCGCCAGCAGTGGGGACATCTCTAACTATGGCTACACCTTC.

This rearrangement joins TRBV5-1 to TRBJ1-1; no reliable D call. V shed 0 bases and J shed 2 bases, with 8 bases lying between them. The CDR3 has 14 amino acids. Germline CDR1 reads SGHRS; CDR2 reads YFSETQ. This CDR3 reads CASSLEVLNTEAFF. CDR3 nucleotide sequence: TGCGCCAGCAGCTTGGAGGTACTTAACACTGAAGCTTTCTTT.

This CDR3 reads CASSSRFRGLSNQPQHF. CDR3 nucleotides: TGTGCCAGTAGTTCCAGATTCAGGGGGCTTAGCAATCAGCCCCAGCATTTT. The rearrangement links TRBV19 to TRBJ1-5; 8 bases align to TRBD1. Germline loops: CDR1 LNHDA, CDR2 SQIVND (reference sequence). With V trimmed by 5 bases and J by 0 bases, 9 bases remained unmatched. The CDR3 runs 17 residues. Together with reference TRBV19 and TRBJ1-5, the CDR3 gives the full variable domain: DGGITQSPKYLFRKEGQNVTLSCEQNLNHDAMYWYRQDPGQGLRLIYYSQIVNDFQKGDIAEGYSVSREKKESFPLTVTSAQKNPTAFYLCASSSRFRGLSNQPQHFGDGTRLSIL.

This chain links TRBV10-3 with TRBJ2-1, with 11 bases matching TRBD2. J gave up 2 bases and V 6 bases, and 6 bases lay outside the gene matches. The germline V gene encodes CDR1 ENHRY and CDR2 SYGVKD. This CDR3 spans 16 amino acids. The CDR3 nucleotides read TGTGCCATCAGCGGTGATAGCGGGGGGGCCTACAATGAGCAGTTCTTC. Encoded protein: CAISGDSGGAYNEQFF.

CDR3 sequence (DNA): TGTGCCAGCATAATCGGACCCGGGGCTGCCCAGCATTTT. Encoded protein: CASIIGPGAAQHF. The rearrangement uses TRBV6-1 and TRBJ1-5; weak D call: TRBD1 (5 bases). V lost 7 bases and J 11 bases, leaving 18 bases between the germline ends. Germline V lookup: CDR1 MNHNS, CDR2 SASEGT. The CDR3 has 13 residues.

The chain couples TRBV6-6 to TRBJ2-7, with a weak D call TRBD2 (5 bases). CDR3 length: 12 amino acids. V was trimmed by 2 bases and J by 5 bases, leaving 7 bases between them. CDR1 is MNHNY and CDR2 is SVGAGI in the germline V gene (reference sequence). CDR3 sequence: CASSYGSDEQYF. The CDR3 bases are TGTGCCAGCAGTTACGGGAGTGACGAGCAGTACTTC.

This clone was observed a handful of times. Other DNA variants within this sample encode the same CDR3. The rearrangement links TRBV18 to TRBJ2-5; no reliable D call. V gave up 4 bases and J gave up 1 base, with 7 bases separating them. This CDR3 has 13 residues. Per the germline V gene, CDR1 is KGHSH and CDR2 is LQKENI. CDR3 in DNA: TGTGCCAGCTCACTTGACATCCAAGAGACCCAGTACTTC. It yields the protein CASSLDIQETQYF.

The chain joins TRBV7-9 to TRBJ2-5; perhaps TRBD2 as D (5 bases). The CDR3 sequence is 16 residues long. Per germline, CDR1 SEHNR and CDR2 FQNEAQ (reference sequence). V was clipped by 2 bases and J by 1 base, with 14 bases between them. This CDR3 reads CASSLMAGVSQETQYF. In DNA, the CDR3 is TGTGCCAGCAGCTTAATGGCCGGGGTGTCCCAAGAGACCCAGTACTTC. Full variable domain (rest looked up from reference TRBV7-9 and TRBJ2-5): DTGVSQNPRHKITKRGQNVTFRCDPISEHNRLYWYRQTLGQGPEFLTYFQNEAQLEKSRLLSDRFSAERPKGSFSTLEIQRTEQGDSAMYLCASSLMAGVSQETQYFGPGTRLLVL.